This T cell receptor beta chain was identified in a study of shared clonotypes between healthy human individuals. Study-level background: Participating donors consisted of a couple of women and a few men aged 18 to 49. A donor's plate count was three for CD4 naive and three for CD4 memory; CD8 naive had two and CD8 memory one.

Sorted-subset replicate PCR reactions contained approximately 190 ng DNA, corresponding to approximately 30,000 T cell genomes. Repertoires were generated with immunoSEQ multiplex PCR, while TCRdb's copy carries only in-frame clones and drops some. The sample lists some 630,000 clones; about two thirds were seen once. The healthy adult donors were HIV-negative and reported no recent acute infections or vaccinations. Trimming took off 5 bases at V and 2 bases at J, with 11 bases between the two ends. There are 14 residues in the CDR3. The germline V gene has CDR1 SGHTA and CDR2 FQGTGA. This TCR was sampled from a woman aged 25 to 45 in good health. The sequenced sample consisted of memory CD4+ T cells sorted from blood. The subset is: CD45RA-negative fraction. This chain uses TRBV7-3 with TRBJ2-3; D is perhaps TRBD1 (5 bases). CDR3 in DNA: TGTGCCAGCAGCACGACAGCCGACACAGATACGCAGTATTTT. Protein: CASSTTADTDTQYF.